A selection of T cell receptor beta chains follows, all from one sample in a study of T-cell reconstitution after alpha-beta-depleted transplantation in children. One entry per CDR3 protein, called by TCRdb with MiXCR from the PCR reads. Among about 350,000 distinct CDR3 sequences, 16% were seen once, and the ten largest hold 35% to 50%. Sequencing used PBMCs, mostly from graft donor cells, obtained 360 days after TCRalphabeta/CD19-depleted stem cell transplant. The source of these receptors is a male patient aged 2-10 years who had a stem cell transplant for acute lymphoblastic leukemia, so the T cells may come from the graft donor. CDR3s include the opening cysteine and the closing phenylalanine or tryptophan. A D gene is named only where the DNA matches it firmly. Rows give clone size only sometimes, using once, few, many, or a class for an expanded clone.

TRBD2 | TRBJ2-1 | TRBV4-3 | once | CASSQATGTSDSSYNEQFF | TGCGCCAGCAGCCAAGCCACCGGGACTAGCGATAGCTCCTACAATGAGCAGTTCTTC
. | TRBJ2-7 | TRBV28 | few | CASREFWTSYEQYF | TGTGCCAGCAGAGAATTTTGGACTTCCTACGAGCAGTACTTC
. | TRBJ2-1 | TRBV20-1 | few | CSARPPGRPSYNEQFF | TGCAGTGCTAGACCCCCAGGGCGCCCTTCCTACAATGAGCAGTTCTTC
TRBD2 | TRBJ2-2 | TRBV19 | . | CASSTRLAGARGELFF | TGTGCCAGTAGTACCCGACTAGCGGGAGCCCGCGGGGAGCTGTTTTTT
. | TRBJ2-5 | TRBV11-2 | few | CASSFFVPPRETQYF | TGTGCCAGCAGCTTCTTTGTGCCTCCGCGGGAGACCCAGTACTTC
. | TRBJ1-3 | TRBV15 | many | CATSRDRGDSGNTIYF | TGTGCCACCAGCAGAGATAGGGGAGACTCTGGAAACACCATATATTTT
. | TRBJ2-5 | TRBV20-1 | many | CSAREDSQETQYF | TGCAGTGCTAGAGAGGACAGCCAAGAGACCCAGTACTTC
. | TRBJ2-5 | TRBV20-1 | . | CSAHESQETQYF | TGCAGTGCCCACGAGTCTCAAGAGACCCAGTACTTC
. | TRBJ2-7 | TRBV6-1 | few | CASSEPKAISYEQYF | TGTGCCAGCAGTGAACCTAAGGCGATCTCCTACGAGCAGTACTTC
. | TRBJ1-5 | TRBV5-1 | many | CASSLDRDQPQHF | TGCGCCAGCAGCTTGGACAGGGACCAGCCCCAGCATTTT
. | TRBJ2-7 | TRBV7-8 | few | CASSLASTPSYEQYF | TGTGCCAGCAGCTTAGCTAGCACCCCCTCCTACGAGCAGTACTTC